The 7 T cell receptor beta chains listed next were all sequenced from one sample in a study of shared clonotypes between healthy human individuals. CD8 cells regarded as naive lacked CD45RO, were positively chosen for CCR7, and omitted terminally differentiated effector memory CD45RA+ cells. Data came from immunoSEQ multiplex PCR; TCRdb stores just in-frame clones and leaves some out. The sample lists roughly 2,000,000 clones, just under 95% occurring once. Sequencing was carried out using naive CD8+ T cells sorted from blood. The source is a man between 18 and 35 years old in good health.

This rearrangement joins TRBV4-3 to TRBJ1-2; D might be TRBD1 (5 bases). Germline loops: CDR1 LGHNA, CDR2 YSLEER. This CDR3 region has 16 residues. Trimming pared 0 bases from V and 5 bases from J, leaving 16 bases between. The CDR3 bases are TGCGCCAGCAGCCAAGATCGCACAGGCGTCCCTTATGGCTACACCTTC. It codes for CASSQDRTGVPYGYTF.

As to this clone: The sample holds other DNA sequences that translate to the same CDR3. The rearrangement joins TRBV20-1 to TRBJ1-1, with D perhaps matching TRBD1 (5 bases). The germline CDR1 and CDR2 sequences are DFQATT and SNEGSKA (reference sequence). The length of the CDR3 is 11 residues. Deletions cut 3 bases from V and 5 bases from J, with 7 bases between. The CDR3 DNA is TGCAGTGCTAGGCCAGGGACTGAAGCTTTCTTT. This sequence encodes CSARPGTEAFF.

This chain joins TRBV6-1 and TRBJ2-7, with D possibly being TRBD1 or TRBD2 (5 bases each). The V gene's germline CDR1 is MNHNS and CDR2 SASEGT. This CDR3 has 16 residues. V lost 0 bases and J lost 2, with 14 bases in between. Here the CDR3 reads CASSEALGDPAYEQYF. DNA of the CDR3: TGTGCCAGCAGTGAAGCGTTGGGGGACCCCGCCTACGAGCAGTACTTC.

The rearrangement links TRBV13 to TRBJ2-7; D remains ambiguous. This CDR3 region has 14 residues. Trimming pared 3 bases from V and 2 bases from J, leaving 11 bases between. The germline CDR1 and CDR2 sequences are PRHDT and FYEKMQ (reference sequence). CDR3 nucleotide sequence: TGTGCCAGCAGCTTCGCGTACTCCCCCTACGAGCAGTACTTC. Encoded protein: CASSFAYSPYEQYF.

This chain joins TRBV5-4 and TRBJ1-2; 9 positions match TRBD1. The CDR3 consists of 17 residues. The V gene end was trimmed by 4 bases and the J gene end by 0 bases; junction bases not matched to a gene: 10. In germline, CDR1 is SGHNT, CDR2 YYREEE (reference sequence). The CDR3 protein is CASSLTGGGGSNYGYTF. DNA for the CDR3: TGTGCCAGCAGCCTAACAGGGGGCGGGGGGTCTAACTATGGCTACACCTTC.

V gene TRBV11-2 combines with J gene TRBJ2-7; D call uncertain. This CDR3 has 14 amino acids. Germline CDR1 is SGHAT and CDR2 is FQNNGV. The V end lost 1 base, the J end lost 3 bases, and 10 bases lay between the germline ends. CDR3 nucleotide sequence: TGTGCCAGCAGCTTAGCCGGTGCTGGCTACGAGCAGTACTTC. It yields the protein CASSLAGAGYEQYF.

The V gene is TRBV7-8, the J gene TRBJ2-2; TRBD1 matches 7 bases. V gave up 4 bases and J gave up 4 bases; unmatched junction bases: 6. This CDR3 spans 15 amino acids. Germline-derived CDR1 and CDR2 are SGHVS and FQNEAQ. The CDR3 region is CASSWGQMSTGELFF. CDR3 DNA sequence: TGTGCCAGCAGCTGGGGACAGATGTCCACCGGGGAGCTGTTTTTT. The full variable domain, in which reference TRBV7-8 and TRBJ2-2 provide the parts outside the CDR3, is GAGVSQSPRYKVAKRGQDVALRCDPISGHVSLFWYQQALGQGPEFLTYFQNEAQLDKSGLPSDRFFAERPEGSVSTLKIQRTQQEDSAVYLCASSWGQMSTGELFFGEGSRLTVL.